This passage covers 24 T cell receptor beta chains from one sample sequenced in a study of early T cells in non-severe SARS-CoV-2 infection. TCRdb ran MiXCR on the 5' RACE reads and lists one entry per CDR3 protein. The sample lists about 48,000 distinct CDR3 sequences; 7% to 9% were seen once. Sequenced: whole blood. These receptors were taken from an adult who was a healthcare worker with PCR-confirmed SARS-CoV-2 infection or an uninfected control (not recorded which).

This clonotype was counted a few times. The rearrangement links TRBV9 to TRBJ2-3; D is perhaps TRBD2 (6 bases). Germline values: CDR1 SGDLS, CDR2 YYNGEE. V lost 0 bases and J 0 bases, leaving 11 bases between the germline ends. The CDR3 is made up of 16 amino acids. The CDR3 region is CASSVEVGGSTDTQYF. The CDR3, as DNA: TGTGCCAGCAGCGTAGAGGTCGGGGGTAGCACAGATACGCAGTATTTT.

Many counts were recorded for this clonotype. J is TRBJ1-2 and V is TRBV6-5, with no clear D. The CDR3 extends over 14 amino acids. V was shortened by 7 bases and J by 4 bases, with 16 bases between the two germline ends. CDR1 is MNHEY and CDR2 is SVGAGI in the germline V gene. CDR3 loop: CASNPAASTYGYTF. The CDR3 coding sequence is TGTGCCAGCAACCCCGCGGCTTCGACCTATGGCTACACCTTC.

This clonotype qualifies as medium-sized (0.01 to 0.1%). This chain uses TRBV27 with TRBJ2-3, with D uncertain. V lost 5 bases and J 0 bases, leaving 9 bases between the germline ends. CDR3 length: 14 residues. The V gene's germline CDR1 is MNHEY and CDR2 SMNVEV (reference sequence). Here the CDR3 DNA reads TGTGCCAGCAGTCTAAGGGTGAGCACAGATACGCAGTATTTT. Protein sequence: CASSLRVSTDTQYF.

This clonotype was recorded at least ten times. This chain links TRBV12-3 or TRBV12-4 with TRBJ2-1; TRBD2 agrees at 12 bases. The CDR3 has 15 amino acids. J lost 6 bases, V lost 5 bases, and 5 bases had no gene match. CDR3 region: CASSVTSGGTNEQFF. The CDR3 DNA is TGTGCCAGCAGTGTAACTAGCGGGGGGACCAATGAGCAGTTCTTC.

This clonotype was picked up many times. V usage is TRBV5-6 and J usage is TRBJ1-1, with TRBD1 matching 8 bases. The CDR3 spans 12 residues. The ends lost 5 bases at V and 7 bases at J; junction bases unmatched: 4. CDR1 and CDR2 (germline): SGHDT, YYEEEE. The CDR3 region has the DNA TGTGCCAGCAGACCCGGGACAGGTGAAGCTTTCTTT. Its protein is CASRPGTGEAFF.

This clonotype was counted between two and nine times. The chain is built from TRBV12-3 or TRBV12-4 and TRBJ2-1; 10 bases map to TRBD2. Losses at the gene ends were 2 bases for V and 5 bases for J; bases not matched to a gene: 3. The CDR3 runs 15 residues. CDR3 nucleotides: TGTGCCAGCAGTTTAACTAGCGGGGAGAACAATGAGCAGTTCTTC. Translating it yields CASSLTSGENNEQFF.

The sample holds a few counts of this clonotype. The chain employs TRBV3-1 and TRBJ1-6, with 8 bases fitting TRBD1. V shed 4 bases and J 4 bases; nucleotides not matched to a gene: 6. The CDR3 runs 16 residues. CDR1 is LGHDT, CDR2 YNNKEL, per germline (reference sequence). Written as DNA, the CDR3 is TGTGCCAGCAGCCTGACAGGGGTAGGTTATAATTCACCCCTCCACTTT. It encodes CASSLTGVGYNSPLHF. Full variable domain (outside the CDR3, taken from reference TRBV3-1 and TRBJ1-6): DTAVSQTPKYLVTQMGNDKSIKCEQNLGHDTMYWYKQDSKKFLKIMFSYNNKELIINETVPNRFSPKSPDKAHLNLHINSLELGDSAVYFCASSLTGVGYNSPLHFGNGTRLTVT.

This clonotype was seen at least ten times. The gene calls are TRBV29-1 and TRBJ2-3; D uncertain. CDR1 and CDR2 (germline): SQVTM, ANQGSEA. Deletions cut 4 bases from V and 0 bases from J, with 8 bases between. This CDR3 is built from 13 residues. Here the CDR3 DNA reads TGCAGCGTTGGCCTGGACAGCACAGATACGCAGTATTTT. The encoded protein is CSVGLDSTDTQYF.

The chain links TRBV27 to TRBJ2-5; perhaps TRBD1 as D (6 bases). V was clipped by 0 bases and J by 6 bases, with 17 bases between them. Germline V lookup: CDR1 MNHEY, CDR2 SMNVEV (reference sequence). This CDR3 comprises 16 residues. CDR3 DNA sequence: TGTGCCAGCAGTTTATCCCGACAGGCTGCCGCACAGACCCAGTACTTC. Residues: CASSLSRQAAAQTQYF.

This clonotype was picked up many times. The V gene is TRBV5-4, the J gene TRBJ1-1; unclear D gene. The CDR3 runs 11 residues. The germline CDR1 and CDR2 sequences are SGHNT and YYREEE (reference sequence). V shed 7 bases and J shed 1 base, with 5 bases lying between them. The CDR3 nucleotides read TGTGCCAGCGGGCCGAACACTGAAGCTTTCTTT. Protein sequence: CASGPNTEAFF.

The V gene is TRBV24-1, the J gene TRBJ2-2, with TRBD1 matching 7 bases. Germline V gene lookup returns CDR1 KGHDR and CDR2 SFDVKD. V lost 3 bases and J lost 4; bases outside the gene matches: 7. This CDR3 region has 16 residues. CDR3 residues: CATSDPRTGGTGELFF. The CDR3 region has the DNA TGTGCCACCAGTGATCCCCGGACAGGCGGCACCGGGGAGCTGTTTTTT.

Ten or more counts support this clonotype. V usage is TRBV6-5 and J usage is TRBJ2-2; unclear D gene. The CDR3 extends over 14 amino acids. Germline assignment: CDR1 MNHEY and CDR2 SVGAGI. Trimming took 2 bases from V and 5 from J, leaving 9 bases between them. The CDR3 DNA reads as TGTGCCAGCAGTTACATGGGCGGTACCGGGGAGCTGTTTTTT. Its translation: CASSYMGGTGELFF.

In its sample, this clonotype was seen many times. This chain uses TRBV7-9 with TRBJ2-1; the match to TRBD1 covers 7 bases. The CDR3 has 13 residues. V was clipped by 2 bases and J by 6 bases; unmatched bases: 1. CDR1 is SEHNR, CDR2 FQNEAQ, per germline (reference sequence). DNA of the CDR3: TGTGCCAGCAGCTTAACAGGGGTCAATGAGCAGTTCTTC. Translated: CASSLTGVNEQFF.

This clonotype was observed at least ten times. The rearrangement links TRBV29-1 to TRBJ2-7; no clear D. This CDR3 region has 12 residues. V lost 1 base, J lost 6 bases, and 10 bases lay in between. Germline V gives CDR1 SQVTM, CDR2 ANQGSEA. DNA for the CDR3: TGCAGCGTTGAAGGATCCGGATTCGAGCAGTACTTC. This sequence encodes CSVEGSGFEQYF.

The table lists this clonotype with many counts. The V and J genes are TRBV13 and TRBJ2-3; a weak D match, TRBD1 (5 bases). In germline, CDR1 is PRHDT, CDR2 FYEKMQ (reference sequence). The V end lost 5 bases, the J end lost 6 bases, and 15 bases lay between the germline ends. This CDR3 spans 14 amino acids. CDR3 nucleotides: TGTGCCAGCAGCATCGTTCTAGGGGATGATACGCAGTATTTT. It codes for CASSIVLGDDTQYF.

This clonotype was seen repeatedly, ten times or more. Here the CDR3 DNA reads TGCAGTGCTAGAGTTGGGGTAGGGTACAATGAGCAGTTCTTC. Its translation: CSARVGVGYNEQFF. The chain uses TRBV20-1 and TRBJ2-1, with no clear D. The germline V gene encodes CDR1 DFQATT and CDR2 SNEGSKA (reference sequence). Trimming stripped 1 base from V and 4 bases from J, with 11 bases between. This CDR3 has 14 amino acids.

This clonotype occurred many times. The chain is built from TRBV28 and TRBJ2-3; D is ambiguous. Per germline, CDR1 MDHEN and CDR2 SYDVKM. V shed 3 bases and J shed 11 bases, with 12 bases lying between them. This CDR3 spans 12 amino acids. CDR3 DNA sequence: TGTGCCAGCAGTTTGACTCAAGATGGGCAGTATTTT. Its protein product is CASSLTQDGQYF.

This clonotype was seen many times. CDR3 loop: CASNGNYGYTF. CDR3 DNA: TGTGCCAGCAACGGTAACTATGGCTACACCTTC. The V call is TRBV28, the J call TRBJ1-2, with D hard to call. V was clipped by 7 bases and J by 1 base, with 4 bases between them. CDR3 length: 11 residues. Germline V gives CDR1 MDHEN, CDR2 SYDVKM.

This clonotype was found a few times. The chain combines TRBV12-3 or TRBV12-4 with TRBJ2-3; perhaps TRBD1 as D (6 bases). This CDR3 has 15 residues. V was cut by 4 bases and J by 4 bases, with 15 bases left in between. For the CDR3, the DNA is TGTGCCAGCAGTTCCCTCGGACAGAGTCCAGATACGCAGTATTTT. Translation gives CASSSLGQSPDTQYF.

CDR3 in DNA: TGTGCCAGCTCACCCACCTCTCTAGAGACAGATACGCAGTATTTT. It is translated as CASSPTSLETDTQYF. This chain joins TRBV18 and TRBJ2-3; D remains unclear. CDR3 size: 15 residues. The V end lost 3 bases, the J end lost 3 bases, and 13 bases lay between the germline ends. CDR1 is KGHSH, CDR2 LQKENI, per germline.

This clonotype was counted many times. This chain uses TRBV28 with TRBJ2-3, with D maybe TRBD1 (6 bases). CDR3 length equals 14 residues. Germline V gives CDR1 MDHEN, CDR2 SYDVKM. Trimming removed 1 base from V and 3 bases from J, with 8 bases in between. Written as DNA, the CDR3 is TGTGCCAGCAGTTTATCACAGGGAACAGATACGCAGTATTTT. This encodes CASSLSQGTDTQYF.

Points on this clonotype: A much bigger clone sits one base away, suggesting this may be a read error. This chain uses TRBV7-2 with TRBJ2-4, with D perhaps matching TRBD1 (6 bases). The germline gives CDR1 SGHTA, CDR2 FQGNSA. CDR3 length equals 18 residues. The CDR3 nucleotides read TGTGTCAGCAGCTTAGGGACATTAGGAAAGCGAGCCAAAAACATTCAGTACTTC. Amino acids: CVSSLGTLGKRAKNIQYF.

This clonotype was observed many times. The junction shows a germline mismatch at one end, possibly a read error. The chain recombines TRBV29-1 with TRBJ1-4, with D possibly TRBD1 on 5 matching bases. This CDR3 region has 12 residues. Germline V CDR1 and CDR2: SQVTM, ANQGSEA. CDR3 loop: CSVAGTGEKLFF. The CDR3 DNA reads TGCAGCGTCGCCGGGACGGGTGAAAAACTTTTTTTT.

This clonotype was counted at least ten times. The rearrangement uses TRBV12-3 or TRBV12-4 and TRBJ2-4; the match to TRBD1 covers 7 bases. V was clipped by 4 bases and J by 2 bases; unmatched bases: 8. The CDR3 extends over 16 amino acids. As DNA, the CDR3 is TGTGCCAGCAGTTCCCGACAGGGTCTCACCAAAAACATTCAGTACTTC. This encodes CASSSRQGLTKNIQYF.